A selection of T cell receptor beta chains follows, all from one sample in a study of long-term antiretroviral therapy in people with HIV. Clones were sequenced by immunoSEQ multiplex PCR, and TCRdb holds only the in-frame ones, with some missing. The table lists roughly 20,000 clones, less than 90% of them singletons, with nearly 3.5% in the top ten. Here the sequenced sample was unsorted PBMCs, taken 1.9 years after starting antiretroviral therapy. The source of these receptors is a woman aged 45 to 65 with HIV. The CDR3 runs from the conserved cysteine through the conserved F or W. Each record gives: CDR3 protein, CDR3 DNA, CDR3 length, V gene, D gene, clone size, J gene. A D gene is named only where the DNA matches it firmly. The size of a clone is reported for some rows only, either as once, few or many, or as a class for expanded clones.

CDR3 protein: CASSSRQGQGSPLHF
CDR3 DNA: TGTGCCAGCAGCTCCAGACAGGGGCAGGGTTCACCCCTCCACTTT
CDR3 length: 15
V gene: TRBV11-2
D gene: TRBD1
clone size: NA
J gene: TRBJ1-6

CDR3 protein: CASSPGTDFEQYF
CDR3 DNA: TGTGCCAGCAGCCCCGGGACAGATTTCGAGCAGTACTTC
CDR3 length: 13
V gene: TRBV27
D gene: TRBD1
clone size: NA
J gene: TRBJ2-7

CDR3 protein: CASSLSGGSYNEQFF
CDR3 DNA: TGCGCCAGCAGCTTGTCAGGCGGCTCGTACAATGAGCAGTTCTTC
CDR3 length: 15
V gene: TRBV5-1
D gene: NA
clone size: NA
J gene: TRBJ2-1

CDR3 protein: CASGTMGNQPQHF
CDR3 DNA: TGTGCCTCCGGGACAATGGGCAATCAGCCCCAGCATTTT
CDR3 length: 13
V gene: TRBV28
D gene: NA
clone size: few
J gene: TRBJ1-5

CDR3 protein: CASSLARGGAQETQYF
CDR3 DNA: TGTGCCAGCAGCTTAGCCCGGGGGGGTGCTCAAGAGACCCAGTACTTC
CDR3 length: 16
V gene: TRBV7-2
D gene: TRBD2
clone size: NA
J gene: TRBJ2-5

CDR3 protein: CASSLTGDSEKLFF
CDR3 DNA: TGCGCCAGCAGCTTAACAGGGGACAGTGAAAAACTGTTTTTT
CDR3 length: 14
V gene: TRBV5-1
D gene: TRBD1
clone size: once
J gene: TRBJ1-4

CDR3 protein: CASTFRGNEQYF
CDR3 DNA: TGTGCCAGCACATTTCGGGGTAACGAGCAGTACTTC
CDR3 length: 12
V gene: TRBV6-1
D gene: NA
clone size: NA
J gene: TRBJ2-7

CDR3 protein: CASRGRHSTGTAEQYF
CDR3 DNA: TGTGCCAGCAGAGGTCGGCATTCTACCGGGACAGCCGAGCAGTACTTC
CDR3 length: 16
V gene: TRBV27
D gene: TRBD1
clone size: NA
J gene: TRBJ2-7

CDR3 protein: CASSESPGGKDEQFF
CDR3 DNA: TGTGCCAGCAGCGAAAGTCCAGGGGGCAAGGATGAGCAGTTCTTC
CDR3 length: 15
V gene: TRBV9
D gene: TRBD1
clone size: NA
J gene: TRBJ2-1

CDR3 protein: CASSPAGQGAEQYF
CDR3 DNA: TGTGCCAGCAGCCCCGCGGGACAGGGGGCCGAGCAGTACTTC
CDR3 length: 14
V gene: TRBV7-3
D gene: TRBD1
clone size: NA
J gene: TRBJ2-7

CDR3 protein: CASSQRHTEAFF
CDR3 DNA: TGTGCCAGCAGCCAACGGCACACTGAAGCTTTCTTT
CDR3 length: 12
V gene: TRBV14
D gene: NA
clone size: NA
J gene: TRBJ1-1

CDR3 protein: CASSPRRGDNYGYTF
CDR3 DNA: TGTGCCAGCTCACCAAGGAGGGGGGATAACTATGGCTACACCTTC
CDR3 length: 15
V gene: TRBV18
D gene: NA
clone size: NA
J gene: TRBJ1-2

CDR3 protein: CASSDRGPGGANVLTF
CDR3 DNA: TGTGCCAGCAGTGACAGGGGGCCGGGGGGGGCCAACGTCCTGACTTTC
CDR3 length: 16
V gene: TRBV2
D gene: TRBD1
clone size: NA
J gene: TRBJ2-6

CDR3 protein: CASSPRKFNEKLFF
CDR3 DNA: TGCGCCAGCAGCCCGAGGAAATTTAATGAAAAACTGTTTTTT
CDR3 length: 14
V gene: TRBV4-1
D gene: NA
clone size: NA
J gene: TRBJ1-4

CDR3 protein: CASSPGLSGGLQETQYF
CDR3 DNA: TGCGCCAGCAGCCCTGGACTTAGCGGGGGCCTACAAGAGACCCAGTACTTC
CDR3 length: 17
V gene: TRBV5-1
D gene: TRBD2
clone size: NA
J gene: TRBJ2-5

CDR3 protein: CASSTRGLAGVGISNEQFF
CDR3 DNA: TGTGCCAGTAGTACCCGAGGACTAGCGGGGGTCGGGATTTCCAATGAGCAGTTCTTC
CDR3 length: 19
V gene: TRBV19
D gene: TRBD2
clone size: NA
J gene: TRBJ2-1

CDR3 protein: CASEADTQYF
CDR3 DNA: TGTGCCTCAGAGGCAGATACGCAGTATTTT
CDR3 length: 10
V gene: TRBV30
D gene: NA
clone size: NA
J gene: TRBJ2-3

CDR3 protein: CSVDVATEAFF
CDR3 DNA: TGCAGCGTTGACGTGGCCACTGAAGCTTTCTTT
CDR3 length: 11
V gene: TRBV29-1
D gene: NA
clone size: NA
J gene: TRBJ1-1

CDR3 protein: CASRKTTGRRNTEAFF
CDR3 DNA: TGTGCCAGTAGGAAAACGACAGGCCGTAGGAACACTGAAGCTTTCTTT
CDR3 length: 16
V gene: TRBV19
D gene: NA
clone size: few
J gene: TRBJ1-1

CDR3 protein: CATSRDISVATYEQYF
CDR3 DNA: TGTGCCACCAGCAGAGACATCTCAGTAGCAACCTACGAGCAGTACTTC
CDR3 length: 16
V gene: TRBV15
D gene: NA
clone size: few
J gene: TRBJ2-7

CDR3 protein: CASNHRGMDTEAFF
CDR3 DNA: TGTGCCAGCAACCACAGGGGGATGGACACTGAAGCTTTCTTT
CDR3 length: 14
V gene: TRBV28
D gene: TRBD1
clone size: NA
J gene: TRBJ1-1

CDR3 protein: CASSFNPASYEQYF
CDR3 DNA: TGTGCCAGCAGCTTTAACCCCGCGTCCTACGAGCAGTACTTC
CDR3 length: 14
V gene: TRBV7-6
D gene: NA
clone size: NA
J gene: TRBJ2-7

CDR3 protein: CASSGLVGQFF
CDR3 DNA: TGTGCCAGCAGTGGACTAGTAGGGCAGTTCTTC
CDR3 length: 11
V gene: TRBV2
D gene: NA
clone size: NA
J gene: TRBJ2-1

CDR3 protein: CASSLSGTYNEQFF
CDR3 DNA: TGTGCCAGCAGCTTATCGGGGACCTACAATGAGCAGTTCTTC
CDR3 length: 14
V gene: TRBV7-3
D gene: NA
clone size: NA
J gene: TRBJ2-1

CDR3 protein: CASSEWVVGTDTQYF
CDR3 DNA: TGTGCCAGCAGTGAATGGGTAGTTGGCACAGATACGCAGTATTTT
CDR3 length: 15
V gene: TRBV25-1
D gene: NA
clone size: NA
J gene: TRBJ2-3

CDR3 protein: CASSLERGPTDTQYF
CDR3 DNA: TGTGCCAGCAGTTTAGAGCGGGGGCCCACAGATACGCAGTATTTT
CDR3 length: 15
V gene: TRBV27
D gene: TRBD2
clone size: NA
J gene: TRBJ2-3

CDR3 protein: CASSRGQGGMNTEAFF
CDR3 DNA: TGTGCCAGCAGCCGAGGACAGGGGGGCATGAACACTGAAGCTTTCTTT
CDR3 length: 16
V gene: TRBV7-9
D gene: TRBD1
clone size: NA
J gene: TRBJ1-1

CDR3 protein: CASSWGDGATDTQYF
CDR3 DNA: TGTGCCAGCAGCTGGGGGGACGGTGCCACAGATACGCAGTATTTT
CDR3 length: 15
V gene: TRBV5-8
D gene: NA
clone size: NA
J gene: TRBJ2-3